Here is one T cell receptor beta chain with its context. Trimming left V 8 bases short and J 12 bases short, with 17 bases between. Looked up from germline, CDR1 is SNHLY and CDR2 is FYNNEI. The CDR3 loop spans 11 amino acids. The data stem from a study of blood T cell repertoires in COVID-19. Study-level information: In each case, the material was cDNA or gDNA derived from T cells, B-cell-depleted T cells, or PBMCs.

Followed over time, Seattle patients had been enrolled while infection was active. Measured with immunoSEQ multiplex PCR; TCRdb has only the in-frame clones, and not every one. The data contain tens of thousands of clones, 89% of them singletons. Sequencing was carried out using peripheral blood. The clonotype was recovered from a woman aged 60-75 years with COVID-19, enrolled during active disease. V usage is TRBV2 and J usage is TRBJ2-7; D is unclear. The CDR3 DNA sequence: TGTGCCAGCCTACTTCTGGGCCTTGCGTACTTC. Protein sequence: CASLLLGLAYF.